This T cell receptor beta chain originates from a study of graft-versus-host responses after intestinal transplantation. General observations from the study: GvH clones were identified in recipient marrow, with some first appearing in ileum or blood.

The CDR3 sequence is 11 residues long. The V gene lost 9 bases and the J gene lost 5 bases, with 11 bases spanning the gap. Germline CDR1 reads MNHEY; CDR2 reads SVGAGI. Method: immunoSEQ multiplex PCR; TCRdb's copy keeps in-frame clones and lacks some. This sample has about 96,000 clones, with roughly 92% found just once. As concerns this clone: What it binds is not known.

This TCR derives from a human donor who received an intestinal transplant. This rearrangement joins TRBV6-5 to TRBJ2-7; a weak D match, TRBD1 (5 bases). The input for sequencing was unstimulated CD4+ T cells sorted from spleen or lymph node cells, taken before intestinal transplant. CDR3 residues: CASRRVDEQYF. CDR3 bases: TGTGCCAGTCGCAGGGTTGACGAGCAGTACTTC.